Presented here are 19 T cell receptor beta chains from one specimen sequenced in a study of metastatic and nonmetastatic thyroid tumors. TCRdb re-clonotyped the PCR reads via MiXCR. The sample carries fewer than 25,000 clones, 15% to 20% recorded once. Until they underwent thyroid surgery, no patient had received any treatment. Sequencing was done on a sample of blood. Source of these receptors: a female donor with papillary thyroid cancer or a benign thyroid nodule (not recorded which). Some clones in this sample may be carry-over from other donors' samples.

This clone was counted at least ten times. The rearrangement links TRBV19 to TRBJ2-1; D is undetermined. The germline V gene encodes CDR1 LNHDA and CDR2 SQIVND (reference sequence). The ends were cut back, 10 bases at V and 0 bases at J, with 13 bases in the middle. CDR3 length equals 14 residues. As DNA, the CDR3 is TGTGCCACTGGGGTGGGATCCTCCTACAATGAGCAGTTCTTC. Its protein product is CATGVGSSYNEQFF.

This clone was observed at least ten times. The genes are TRBV6-5 and TRBJ2-4; 15 bases are shared with TRBD2. Germline CDR1 MNHEY, CDR2 SVGAGI. With 4 bases clipped from V and 0 bases from J, the junction kept 10 bases outside the gene matches. The CDR3 has 20 residues. The CDR3: CASSFKPGLAGGIAKNIQYF. In DNA, the CDR3 is TGTGCCAGCAGTTTCAAGCCGGGACTAGCGGGGGGCATAGCCAAAAACATTCAGTACTTC.

This clone was counted ten times or more. The chain employs TRBV11-3 and TRBJ1-3; D is unclear. Germline V lookup: CDR1 SGHNT, CDR2 YENEEA. The germline V and J ends were trimmed by 1 base and 1 base, with 14 bases remaining between them. The CDR3 runs to 17 residues. CDR3 amino acids: CASSLVGVRASGNTIYF. CDR3 coding DNA: TGTGCCAGCAGCTTAGTCGGGGTGAGGGCTTCTGGAAACACCATATATTTT.

The table lists this clone with a few counts. An end of the junction differs from the germline gene, which may be a read error. This chain joins TRBV12-3 or TRBV12-4 and TRBJ1-2, with D hard to call. This CDR3 region has 13 residues. In nucleotides, the CDR3 is TGTGCCAGCCTCTTCGAGGGAAGTAGTGGCTACACCTTT. Translated: CASLFEGSSGYTF.

This clone was seen many times. The chain recombines TRBV7-3 with TRBJ1-1; D possibly corresponds to TRBD1 (6 bases). V lost 8 bases to trimming and J lost 1 base, with 14 bases between them. Per the germline V gene, CDR1 is SGHTA and CDR2 is FQGTGA. The CDR3 has 14 residues. The DNA for the CDR3 is TGTGCCAGCGCAGCGGGACAATCGAACACTGAAGCTTTCTTT. Its protein product is CASAAGQSNTEAFF.

This clone is termed medium-sized. The chain has TRBV11-3 and TRBJ2-7; 7 nucleotides agree with TRBD1. The V gene's germline CDR1 is SGHNT and CDR2 YENEEA. The ends lost 5 bases at V and 2 bases at J; junction bases unmatched: 9. The CDR3 is made up of 15 amino acids. CDR3 DNA: TGTGCCAGCAGCCCCGGGACAGCCCGGACCTACGAGCAGTACTTC. This codes for CASSPGTARTYEQYF.

Ten or more counts support this clone. With a much larger clone just one base away, this may be a read error. V usage is TRBV24-1 and J usage is TRBJ2-5; perhaps TRBD1 as D (5 bases). CDR3 size: 15 residues. From germline, CDR1 is KGHDR and CDR2 SFDVKD. CDR3 nucleotides: TGTGCCTCCAGTGACCGGGTCAGGGCACTGGAGACCCAGTACTTC. Translated: CASSDRVRALETQYF.

This clone was counted at least ten times. This rearrangement joins TRBV4-1 to TRBJ2-5; 14 nucleotides line up with TRBD2. The J segment lost 5 bases and the V segment lost 2 bases, leaving 16 bases of the junction unmatched. The CDR3 is 20 residues long. The germline V gene has CDR1 MGHRA and CDR2 YSYEKL. The CDR3 loop is CASSQPTLTSGRVNRETQYF. Written as DNA, the CDR3 is TGCGCCAGCAGCCAACCAACCCTGACTAGCGGGAGGGTGAACCGGGAGACCCAGTACTTC.

In this sample, this clone turned up a few times. A much larger clone differs from this one at a single base, so this may be a read error. The gene calls are TRBV20-1 and TRBJ1-1; a weak D match, TRBD1 (5 bases). Germline CDR1 is DFQATT and CDR2 is SNEGSKA (reference sequence). The CDR3 runs 13 residues. The CDR3 sequence: CSVWGEVSTEASF. As DNA, the CDR3 is TGCAGTGTTTGGGGGGAGGTAAGCACTGAAGCTTCCTTT.

A few counts support this clone. The chain is built from TRBV12-5 and TRBJ2-7; 8 positions match TRBD2. The germline V gene encodes CDR1 LGHNT and CDR2 FRNRAP. This CDR3 region has 16 residues. The junction had 19 bases not matched to a gene; V was cut back by 9 bases and J by 6 bases. This CDR3 is CASTTTSEGLGSEQYF. The CDR3 coding sequence is TGTGCTAGCACCACGACTAGCGAGGGTTTGGGAAGCGAGCAGTACTTC.

This clone was seen at least ten times. J is TRBJ2-3 and V is TRBV20-1; tentatively, D is TRBD2 (5 bases). Per the germline V gene, CDR1 is DFQATT and CDR2 is SNEGSKA (reference sequence). Trimming removed 5 bases at V and 2 bases at J, with 14 bases between. CDR3 length: 14 residues. The CDR3 reads CSAAGDSVTDTQYF. CDR3 in DNA: TGCAGTGCTGCAGGTGATAGCGTCACAGATACGCAGTATTTT.

This clone was found many times. V and J are TRBV28 and TRBJ1-1, with D hard to call. The germline V gene encodes CDR1 MDHEN and CDR2 SYDVKM. With 2 bases removed from V and 1 base from J, the gap between germline ends came to 5 bases. The CDR3 spans 13 residues. CDR3 DNA sequence: TGTGCCAGCAGTTTACATGGGAACACTGAAGCTTTCTTT. Translated: CASSLHGNTEAFF.

The chain carries TRBV24-1 and TRBJ1-5; D not resolved. CDR1 is KGHDR and CDR2 is SFDVKD in the germline V gene. V was shortened by 4 bases and J by 16 bases, with 16 bases between the two germline ends. The length of the CDR3 is 12 residues. CDR3 protein: CATSESDQPPHF. In DNA, the CDR3 is TGTGCCACCAGTGAATCGGATCAGCCCCCCCATTTT.

This clone came up many times. The rearrangement joins TRBV4-2 to TRBJ2-2; 11 nucleotides align to TRBD2. The germline V gene encodes CDR1 LGHNA and CDR2 YNFKEQ. There are 17 residues in the CDR3. The trim removed 1 base at V and 6 bases at J, leaving 7 bases unmatched. The CDR3 DNA follows: TGTGCCAGCAGCCAAGGCAGTGGTAGCGGGGGGGCCGGGGAGCTGTTTTTT. Amino acid sequence: CASSQGSGSGGAGELFF.

V and J are TRBV20-1 and TRBJ1-3, with TRBD1 matching 10 bases. Trimming cost V 5 bases and J 0 bases; bases outside gene matches: 13. The CDR3 is made up of 18 amino acids. The germline CDR1 and CDR2 sequences are DFQATT and SNEGSKA (reference sequence). CDR3 nucleotides: TGCAGTGCTCCCGGGACAGGGGTCTTACCTTACTCTGGAAACACCATATATTTT. Amino acid sequence: CSAPGTGVLPYSGNTIYF.

This clone is labeled medium-sized. The chain combines TRBV2 with TRBJ2-7; 9 positions agree with TRBD2. Trimming at V came to 4 bases and at J to 5 bases, leaving 6 bases not matched to a gene. This CDR3 region has 14 residues. The germline CDR1 and CDR2 sequences are SNHLY and FYNNEI. CDR3 in amino acids: CASSVSGRRDEQYF. For the CDR3, the DNA is TGTGCCAGCAGTGTTAGCGGGAGACGCGACGAGCAGTACTTC.

At least ten counts were recorded for this clone. The CDR3 region has the DNA TGTGCCAGTAGTCCCACGGACCGACAGGGAATTCGGACCCTCCACTTT. It specifies CASSPTDRQGIRTLHF. This sequence joins TRBV19 and TRBJ1-6; 7 bases line up with TRBD1. This CDR3 is 16 amino acids long. Unmatched junction bases numbered 18, after V lost 5 bases and J lost 14 bases. Germline CDR1 and CDR2: LNHDA and SQIVND (reference sequence).

As regards this clone: A junction end diverges from the germline sequence, so it may reflect a read error. At the DNA level, this CDR3 is encoded by other sequences in the same sample as well. The V and J genes are TRBV18 and TRBJ2-2; D gene unclear. Germline-derived CDR1 and CDR2 are KGHSH and LQKENI. The CDR3 has 15 residues. As DNA, the CDR3 is TGTGCCAGCTCGATGTTCGGTGGGAACACCGGTGAGCTGTTTTTT. Translated, it gives CASSMFGGNTGELFF.

This clone was found many times. The chain uses TRBV2 and TRBJ2-7; D is perhaps TRBD1 (6 bases). Germline CDR1 SNHLY, CDR2 FYNNEI. The CDR3 extends over 16 amino acids. V was cut by 3 bases and J by 5 bases, with 20 bases left in between. This chain's CDR3 is CASSDWGREKVHEQYF. DNA of the CDR3: TGTGCCAGCAGTGATTGGGGGCGCGAGAAGGTACACGAGCAGTACTTC.